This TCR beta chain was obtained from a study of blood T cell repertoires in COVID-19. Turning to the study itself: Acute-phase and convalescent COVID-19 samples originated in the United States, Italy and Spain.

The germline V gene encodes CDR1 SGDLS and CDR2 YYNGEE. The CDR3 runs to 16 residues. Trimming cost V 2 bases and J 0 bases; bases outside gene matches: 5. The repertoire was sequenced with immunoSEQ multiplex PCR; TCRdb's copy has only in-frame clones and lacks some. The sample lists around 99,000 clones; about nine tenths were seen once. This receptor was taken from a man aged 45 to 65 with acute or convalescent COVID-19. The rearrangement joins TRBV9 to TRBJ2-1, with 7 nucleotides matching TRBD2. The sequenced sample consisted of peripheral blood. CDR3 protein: CASSVDTSDSYNEQFF. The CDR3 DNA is TGTGCCAGCAGCGTCGATACTAGCGACTCCTACAATGAGCAGTTCTTC.